Presented here are 30 T cell receptor beta chains from one specimen sequenced in a study of CD8 T cells in ankylosing spondylitis. Points from the study as a whole: Eight highly homologous variants formed a TCR beta motif that appeared characteristic of ankylosing spondylitis blood.

These TCRs are of unknown antigen specificity. Via MiXCR, TCRdb re-called the 5' RACE reads, giving one row per CDR3 protein. The sample carries 700,000 to 850,000 distinct CDR3 sequences, approximately 12% recorded once. Specimen: blood, either unsorted or a sorted T cell fraction (not recorded which). These receptors originate from a male donor with ankylosing spondylitis.

This clonotype turned up a few times. The genes are TRBV29-1 and TRBJ1-1; TRBD1 matches at 8 bases. V trimming: 4 bases; J trimming: 1 base; junction bases outside the gene matches: 5. The CDR3 length is 14 residues. CDR1 is SQVTM, CDR2 ANQGSEA, per germline. CDR3 protein: CSVADRGKNTEAFF. CDR3 nucleotides: TGCAGCGTTGCAGACAGGGGTAAGAACACTGAAGCTTTCTTT.

The CDR3 spells CASSQGASGREADTQYF. The CDR3 region has the DNA TGTGCCAGCAGCCAAGGGGCTAGCGGGAGAGAAGCAGATACGCAGTATTTT. The chain joins TRBV4-2 to TRBJ2-3, with 10 bases fitting TRBD2. V gave up 1 base and J gave up 4 bases; unmatched junction bases: 8. The CDR3 length is 17 residues. CDR1 LGHNA and CDR2 YNFKEQ come from the germline V gene.

Only a few counts were recorded for this clonotype. The chain uses TRBV4-3 and TRBJ1-1; TRBD1 aligns across 7 bases. The CDR3 consists of 17 residues. With V trimmed by 0 bases and J by 0 bases, 7 bases remained unmatched. Germline V CDR1 and CDR2: LGHNA, YSLEER. For the CDR3, the DNA is TGCGCCAGCAGCCAAGAGGGGACAGACGACTTGAACACTGAAGCTTTCTTT. It yields the protein CASSQEGTDDLNTEAFF.

V gene TRBV5-4 combines with J gene TRBJ1-2, with a weak D call TRBD1 (5 bases). CDR1 SGHNT and CDR2 YYREEE come from the germline V gene (reference sequence). V gave up 3 bases and J gave up 9 bases, with 15 bases separating them. The CDR3 covers 13 residues. CDR3 DNA: TGTGCCAGCAGCTCCATTAGGGGCTGGAGCTACACCTTC. Its translation: CASSSIRGWSYTF.

The table lists this clonotype with many counts. CDR3 in amino acids: CATSRGQSHGYTF. CDR3 DNA: TGTGCCACCAGCAGAGGACAGTCCCATGGCTACACCTTC. The chain has TRBV15 and TRBJ1-2; a possible D gene is TRBD1 (5 bases). Germline V lookup: CDR1 LNHNV, CDR2 YYDKDF (reference sequence). V lost 1 base, J lost 6 bases, and 9 bases lay in between. The CDR3 has 13 amino acids.

In this sample, this clonotype turned up a few times. This sequence joins TRBV20-1 and TRBJ2-3, with 9 bases that match TRBD2. The CDR3 is 13 amino acids. Germline V gene sequence: CDR1 DFQATT, CDR2 SNEGSKA (reference sequence). V lost 8 bases, J lost 5 bases, and 8 bases stayed unmatched. The CDR3: CSTRRGGKDTQYF. DNA of the CDR3: TGCAGTACCAGGCGGGGGGGCAAAGATACGCAGTATTTT.

This clonotype was seen a handful of times. The rearrangement links TRBV4-1 to TRBJ1-5; D call uncertain. The V and J ends lost 2 bases and 0 bases respectively, with 11 bases between them. The CDR3 consists of 16 residues. Germline V lookup: CDR1 MGHRA, CDR2 YSYEKL. The CDR3 spells CASSQRLQSSNQPQHF. CDR3 in DNA: TGCGCCAGCAGCCAAAGGTTACAGAGTAGCAATCAGCCCCAGCATTTT.

This clonotype was seen only a few times. The rearrangement uses TRBV12-3 or TRBV12-4 and TRBJ2-5, with a weak D call TRBD2 (6 bases). V was clipped by 6 bases and J by 3 bases, with 14 bases between them. The CDR3 consists of 14 residues. The CDR3 loop is CASSARTGEETQYF. The CDR3 DNA reads TGTGCCAGCAGCGCCCGAACGGGGGAAGAGACCCAGTACTTC.

The gene calls are TRBV20-1 and TRBJ2-5; D is possibly TRBD2 (6 bases). The CDR3 has 14 residues. Germline values: CDR1 DFQATT, CDR2 SNEGSKA (reference sequence). Deletions cut 2 bases from V and 4 bases from J, with 14 bases between. DNA of the CDR3: TGCAGTGCTAGATTCGGGGGAGCTGCAGAGACCCAGTACTTC. It yields the protein CSARFGGAAETQYF.

In DNA, the CDR3 is TGCAGTGCTCCACCATTCCCTAGCGCAGATACGCAGTATTTT. Translation gives CSAPPFPSADTQYF. This chain joins TRBV20-1 and TRBJ2-3, with D possibly being TRBD2 (6 bases). CDR3 length: 14 residues. V lost 5 bases and J lost 4, with 16 bases in between. The germline V gene encodes CDR1 DFQATT and CDR2 SNEGSKA (reference sequence).

This clonotype occurred many times. The chain couples TRBV12-3 or TRBV12-4 to TRBJ1-1, with unresolved D. CDR3 length equals 11 residues. V was shortened by 3 bases and J by 7 bases, with 6 bases between the two germline ends. The DNA of the CDR3 is TGTGCCAGCAGTTTTTACAGTGAAGCTTTCTTT. Translated, it gives CASSFYSEAFF.

The chain couples TRBV6-1 to TRBJ2-6; D remains ambiguous. The CDR3 is 14 residues long. CDR1 and CDR2 from the germline V gene are MNHNS and SASEGT. V gave up 6 bases and J gave up 0 bases, with 6 bases separating them. Here the CDR3 DNA reads TGTGCCAGCAGCGACCCCTCTGGGGCCAACGTCCTGACTTTC. Its translation: CASSDPSGANVLTF.

The chain joins TRBV6-1 to TRBJ2-5; D might be TRBD2 (6 bases). Germline V gene lookup returns CDR1 MNHNS and CDR2 SASEGT. The CDR3 length is 15 residues. V was trimmed by 5 bases and J by 2 bases, leaving 15 bases between them. The DNA for the CDR3 is TGTGCCAGCAGTCCGACTCCGGGGGTTCAAGAGACCCAGTACTTC. It is translated as CASSPTPGVQETQYF.

The chain carries TRBV5-1 and TRBJ2-3, with 7 bases lining up with TRBD1. The V and J ends lost 0 bases and 4 bases, in that order; junction bases with no gene match: 11. The CDR3 is 17 residues long. Germline CDR1 is SGHRS and CDR2 is YFSETQ. CDR3 in DNA: TGCGCCAGCAGCTTGGCCTGGGACAGCATTGGCGCAGATACGCAGTATTTT. It is translated as CASSLAWDSIGADTQYF.

This clonotype has just a few counts. DNA for the CDR3: TGTGCCACCAGTGATTACCGACAGGGTCGTACCGGGGAGCTGTTTTTT. Its translation is CATSDYRQGRTGELFF. The V gene is TRBV24-1, the J gene TRBJ2-2; TRBD1 matches 7 bases. Trimming removed 2 bases from V and 5 bases from J; junction bases left unmatched: 7. The CDR3 runs 16 residues. The germline gives CDR1 KGHDR, CDR2 SFDVKD.

This clonotype has just a few counts. The chain links TRBV20-1 to TRBJ2-1, with 9 nucleotides matching TRBD2. From germline, CDR1 is DFQATT and CDR2 SNEGSKA (reference sequence). The V gene end was trimmed by 5 bases and the J gene end by 6 bases; junction bases not matched to a gene: 8. CDR3 length: 14 amino acids. The CDR3 DNA follows: TGCAGTGCTTCACTAGCGGGCAGAACCAATGAGCAGTTCTTC. Encoded protein: CSASLAGRTNEQFF.

This clonotype was counted a few times. The chain recombines TRBV12-3 or TRBV12-4 with TRBJ2-1; a possible D gene is TRBD1 (6 bases). Trimming stripped 1 base from V and 5 bases from J, with 15 bases between. The CDR3 has 16 residues. CDR3: CASSLDFWAGDNEQFF. The CDR3 DNA is TGTGCCAGCAGTTTAGATTTTTGGGCAGGGGACAATGAGCAGTTCTTC.

V and J are TRBV7-2 and TRBJ2-2; D might be TRBD1 or TRBD2, each matching 5 bases. The CDR3 sequence is 16 residues long. Germline V lookup: CDR1 SGHTA, CDR2 FQGNSA. The V end lost 0 bases, the J end lost 4 bases, and 12 bases lay between the germline ends. DNA of the CDR3: TGTGCCAGCAGCTTAGCATACGGGACGGTCACCGGGGAGCTGTTTTTT. The encoded protein is CASSLAYGTVTGELFF.

V usage is TRBV15 and J usage is TRBJ2-1, with 10 bases aligning to TRBD2. Per the germline V gene, CDR1 is LNHNV and CDR2 is YYDKDF (reference sequence). The CDR3 totals 20 residues. Unmatched junction bases numbered 15, after V lost 4 bases and J lost 0 bases. This chain's CDR3 is CATSNRTLAGALGSYNEQFF. Here the CDR3 DNA reads TGTGCCACCAGCAACCGGACTCTAGCGGGAGCTCTCGGCTCCTACAATGAGCAGTTCTTC.

The chain uses TRBV12-3 or TRBV12-4 and TRBJ2-5, with D tentatively TRBD1 (6 bases). The CDR3 totals 14 residues. Trimming pared 1 base from V and 1 base from J, leaving 7 bases between. The CDR3 is CASSLEQGQETQYF. The CDR3 DNA reads TGTGCCAGCAGTTTAGAACAGGGCCAAGAGACCCAGTACTTC.

V and J are TRBV6-1 and TRBJ2-5; unclear D gene. Germline V gives CDR1 MNHNS, CDR2 SASEGT. This CDR3 has 13 amino acids. Deletions cut 4 bases from V and 3 bases from J, with 9 bases between. The CDR3 sequence is CASSVVVEETQYF. CDR3 nucleotides: TGTGCCAGCAGTGTTGTGGTGGAAGAGACCCAGTACTTC.

The rearrangement joins TRBV7-2 to TRBJ2-2; 7 bases agree with TRBD2. The CDR3 spans 16 residues. J gave up 0 bases and V 5 bases, and 6 bases lay outside the gene matches. The germline gives CDR1 SGHTA, CDR2 FQGNSA. This chain's CDR3 is CASSLRAGTNTGELFF. CDR3 nucleotide sequence: TGTGCCAGCAGCCTTCGAGCGGGGACGAACACCGGGGAGCTGTTTTTT.

This chain joins TRBV7-9 and TRBJ2-7, with D unresolved. The germline V and J ends were trimmed by 4 bases and 6 bases, with 10 bases remaining between them. The CDR3 spans 12 residues. CDR1 SEHNR and CDR2 FQNEAQ come from the germline V gene (reference sequence). CDR3 in DNA: TGTGCCAGCAGCTCCACCCGGGCCGAGCAGTACTTC. As protein: CASSSTRAEQYF.

This clonotype turned up a few times. The V call is TRBV20-1, the J call TRBJ1-3; 7 positions match TRBD1. After removal of 5 bases from V and 2 bases from J, the junction contained 9 bases not matched to a gene. The CDR3 runs to 15 residues. Germline V gene data show CDR1 as DFQATT and CDR2 as SNEGSKA (reference sequence). The chain's CDR3 is CSAVDTGTAGNTIYF. The CDR3 region has the DNA TGCAGTGCTGTAGACACCGGGACAGCTGGAAACACCATATATTTT.

This clonotype turned up a few times. This chain links TRBV7-2 with TRBJ1-2, with D unclear. V was cut by 2 bases and J by 8 bases, with 18 bases left in between. CDR3 length: 15 amino acids. In germline, CDR1 is SGHTA, CDR2 FQGNSA. CDR3 coding DNA: TGTGCCAGCAGCTTAAGTTACTACCTTGGGAGGGGCTACACCTTC. Protein sequence: CASSLSYYLGRGYTF.

The rearrangement joins TRBV11-1 to TRBJ1-1; 9 nucleotides agree with TRBD1. In germline, CDR1 is SGHAT, CDR2 FQDESV (reference sequence). V shed 4 bases, J shed 1 base, and the junction held 1 base outside the gene matches. CDR3 length: 14 residues. CDR3 in DNA: TGTGCCAGCAGCTGGGACAGGGAGAACACTGAAGCTTTCTTT. The encoded protein is CASSWDRENTEAFF.

This chain uses TRBV2 with TRBJ1-1; 8 bases line up with TRBD1. Germline V gene lookup returns CDR1 SNHLY and CDR2 FYNNEI. V trimming: 4 bases; J trimming: 4 bases; junction bases outside the gene matches: 8. This CDR3 is built from 15 residues. The CDR3 loop is CASSARQGIVTEAFF. The CDR3 region has the DNA TGTGCCAGCAGTGCCCGACAGGGGATTGTCACTGAAGCTTTCTTT.

In this sample, this clonotype turned up a few times. The rearrangement joins TRBV4-3 to TRBJ1-2; D unresolved. This CDR3 has 14 amino acids. Trimming left V 4 bases short and J 4 bases short, with 13 bases between. Germline-derived CDR1 and CDR2 are LGHNA and YSLEER. CDR3 amino acids: CASSLEGGRYGYTF. CDR3 coding DNA: TGCGCCAGCAGCCTAGAGGGAGGGCGCTATGGCTACACCTTC.

This clonotype was seen more than once but under ten times. The chain couples TRBV6-1 to TRBJ2-7; D may be TRBD1 or TRBD2 (7 bases each). The CDR3 spans 16 residues. Germline CDR1 and CDR2: MNHNS and SASEGT. Between the trimmed V and J ends, which lost 5 bases and 3 bases, there was a span of 20 bases. In DNA, the CDR3 is TGTGCCAGCAGTCCGCGGACAGGTGGGGGGGGCTACGAGCAGTACTTC. Translation gives CASSPRTGGGGYEQYF.

The gene calls are TRBV5-1 and TRBJ2-3; D is uncertain. Germline V gene sequence: CDR1 SGHRS, CDR2 YFSETQ. CDR3 size: 13 residues. V dropped 7 bases and J dropped 3 bases, with 12 bases sitting between them. The CDR3 DNA is TGCGCCAGCGCGGACGGACCAACAGATACGCAGTATTTT. Translation gives CASADGPTDTQYF.